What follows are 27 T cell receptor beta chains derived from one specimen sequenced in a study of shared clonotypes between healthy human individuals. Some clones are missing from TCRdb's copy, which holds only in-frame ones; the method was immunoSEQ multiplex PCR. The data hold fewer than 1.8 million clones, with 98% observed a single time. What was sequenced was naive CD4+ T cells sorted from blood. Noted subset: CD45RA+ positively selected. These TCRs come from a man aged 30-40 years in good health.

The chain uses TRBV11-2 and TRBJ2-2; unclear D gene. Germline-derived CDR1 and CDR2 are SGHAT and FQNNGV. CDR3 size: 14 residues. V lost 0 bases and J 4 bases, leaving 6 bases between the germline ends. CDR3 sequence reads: CASSLEVSTGELFF. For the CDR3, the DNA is TGTGCCAGCAGCTTAGAAGTGTCCACCGGGGAGCTGTTTTTT.

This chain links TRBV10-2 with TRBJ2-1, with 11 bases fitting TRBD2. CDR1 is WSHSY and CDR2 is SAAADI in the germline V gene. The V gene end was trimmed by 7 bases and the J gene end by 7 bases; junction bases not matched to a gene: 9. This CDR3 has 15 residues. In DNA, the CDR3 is TGCGCCAGCACCCTAACTAGCGGGAGCTTGAATGAGCAGTTCTTC. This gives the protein CASTLTSGSLNEQFF.

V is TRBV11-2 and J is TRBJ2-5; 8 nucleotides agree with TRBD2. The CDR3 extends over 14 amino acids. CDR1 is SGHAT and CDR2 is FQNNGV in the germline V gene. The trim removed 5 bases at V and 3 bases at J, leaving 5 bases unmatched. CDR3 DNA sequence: TGTGCCAGCAGCAAACTAGCGGCAGAAGAGACCCAGTACTTC. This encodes CASSKLAAEETQYF.

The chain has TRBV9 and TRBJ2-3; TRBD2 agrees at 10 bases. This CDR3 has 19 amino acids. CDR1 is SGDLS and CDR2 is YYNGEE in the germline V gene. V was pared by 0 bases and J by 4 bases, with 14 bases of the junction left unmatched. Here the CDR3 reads CASSVAASGRGGSADTQYF. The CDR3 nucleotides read TGTGCCAGCAGCGTAGCGGCTAGCGGGAGAGGTGGTAGCGCAGATACGCAGTATTTT. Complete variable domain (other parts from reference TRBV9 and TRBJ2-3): DSGVTQTPKHLITATGQRVTLRCSPRSGDLSVYWYQQSLDQGLQFLIQYYNGEERAKGNILERFSAQQFPDLHSELNLSSLELGDSALYFCASSVAASGRGGSADTQYFGPGTRLTVL.

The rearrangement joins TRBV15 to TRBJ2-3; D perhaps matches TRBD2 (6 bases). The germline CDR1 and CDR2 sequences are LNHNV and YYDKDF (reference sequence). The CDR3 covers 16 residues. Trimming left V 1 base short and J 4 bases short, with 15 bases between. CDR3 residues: CATSRGSAGIADTQYF. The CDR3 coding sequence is TGTGCCACCAGCAGAGGGTCGGCGGGGATCGCAGATACGCAGTATTTT.

CDR3 sequence (DNA): TGTGCCAGCAGCTTAATGGCCGTTGGTACTAGCGGGAGGGCGACAGATACGCAGTATTTT. As protein: CASSLMAVGTSGRATDTQYF. The chain joins TRBV7-3 to TRBJ2-3, with 13 bases lining up with TRBD2. The CDR3 runs 20 residues. With 1 base clipped from V and 3 bases from J, the junction kept 13 bases outside the gene matches. Looked up from germline, CDR1 is SGHTA and CDR2 is FQGTGA.

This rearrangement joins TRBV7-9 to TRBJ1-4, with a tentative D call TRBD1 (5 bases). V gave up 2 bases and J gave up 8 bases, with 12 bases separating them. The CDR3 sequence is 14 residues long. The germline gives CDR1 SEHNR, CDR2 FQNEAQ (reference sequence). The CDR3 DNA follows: TGTGCCAGCAGCTTATCGGGGGGAGTAGAAAAACTGTTTTTT. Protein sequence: CASSLSGGVEKLFF.

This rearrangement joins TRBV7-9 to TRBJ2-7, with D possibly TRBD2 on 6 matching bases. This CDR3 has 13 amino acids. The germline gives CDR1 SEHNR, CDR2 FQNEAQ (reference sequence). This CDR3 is CATDRDSPYEQYF. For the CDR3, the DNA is TGTGCTACGGACCGGGACTCCCCCTACGAGCAGTACTTC.

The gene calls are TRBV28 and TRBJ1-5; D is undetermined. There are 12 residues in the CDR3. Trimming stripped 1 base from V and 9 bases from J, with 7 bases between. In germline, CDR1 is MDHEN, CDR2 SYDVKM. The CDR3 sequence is CASSLFNWPQHF. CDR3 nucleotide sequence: TGTGCCAGCAGTTTATTTAACTGGCCCCAGCATTTT.

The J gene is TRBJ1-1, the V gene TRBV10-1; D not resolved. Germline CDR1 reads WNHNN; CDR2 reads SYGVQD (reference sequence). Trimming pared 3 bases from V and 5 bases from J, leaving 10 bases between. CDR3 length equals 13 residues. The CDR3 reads CASSEEGPTEAFF. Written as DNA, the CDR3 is TGCGCCAGCAGTGAAGAGGGCCCAACTGAAGCTTTCTTT.

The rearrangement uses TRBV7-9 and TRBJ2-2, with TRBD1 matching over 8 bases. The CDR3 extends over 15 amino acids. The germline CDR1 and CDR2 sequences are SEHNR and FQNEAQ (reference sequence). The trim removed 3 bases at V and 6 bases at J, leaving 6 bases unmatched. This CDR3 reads CASSLGTGKAGELFF. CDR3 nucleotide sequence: TGTGCCAGCAGCTTGGGGACAGGCAAGGCCGGGGAGCTGTTTTTT. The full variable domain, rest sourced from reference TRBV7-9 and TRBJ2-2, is DTGVSQNPRHKITKRGQNVTFRCDPISEHNRLYWYRQTLGQGPEFLTYFQNEAQLEKSRLLSDRFSAERPKGSFSTLEIQRTEQGDSAMYLCASSLGTGKAGELFFGEGSRLTVL.

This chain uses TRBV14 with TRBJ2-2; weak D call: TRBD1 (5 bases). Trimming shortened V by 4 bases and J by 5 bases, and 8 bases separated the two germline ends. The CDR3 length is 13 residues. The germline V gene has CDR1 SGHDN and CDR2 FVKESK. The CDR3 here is CASSLRVTGELFF. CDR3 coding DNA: TGTGCCAGCAGCCTCAGGGTAACCGGGGAGCTGTTTTTT.

The CDR3 DNA sequence: TGTGCCAGCAGGTCACAGGTATGGAACACTGAAGCTTTCTTT. Amino acids: CASRSQVWNTEAFF. The V call is TRBV11-2, the J call TRBJ1-1; possibly TRBD1 for D (5 bases). V was trimmed by 6 bases and J by 1 base, leaving 12 bases between them. Looked up from germline, CDR1 is SGHAT and CDR2 is FQNNGV. The CDR3 runs 14 residues. Together with reference TRBV11-2 and TRBJ1-1, the CDR3 gives the full variable domain: EAGVAQSPRYKIIEKRQSVAFWCNPISGHATLYWYQQILGQGPKLLIQFQNNGVVDDSQLPKDRFSAERLKGVDSTLKIQPAKLEDSAVYLCASRSQVWNTEAFFGQGTRLTVV.

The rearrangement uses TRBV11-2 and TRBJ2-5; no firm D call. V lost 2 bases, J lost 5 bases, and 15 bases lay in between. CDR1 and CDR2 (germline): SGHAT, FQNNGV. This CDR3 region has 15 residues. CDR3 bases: TGTGCCAGCAGCTTAACGTTAGACCCGGAGGAGACCCAGTACTTC. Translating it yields CASSLTLDPEETQYF.

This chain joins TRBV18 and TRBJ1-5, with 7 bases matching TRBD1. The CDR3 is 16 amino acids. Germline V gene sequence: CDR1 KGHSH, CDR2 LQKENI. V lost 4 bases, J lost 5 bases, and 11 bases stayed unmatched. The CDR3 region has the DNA TGTGCCAGCTCACTGAGCGGACAGGTCCGACATCAGCCCCAGCATTTT. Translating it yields CASSLSGQVRHQPQHF.

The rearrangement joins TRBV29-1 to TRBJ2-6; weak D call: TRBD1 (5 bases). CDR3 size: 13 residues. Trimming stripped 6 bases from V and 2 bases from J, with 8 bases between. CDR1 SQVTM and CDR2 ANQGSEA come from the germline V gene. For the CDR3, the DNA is TGCAGCGTCCGCAGGGCTGGGGCCAACGTCCTGACTTTC. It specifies CSVRRAGANVLTF.

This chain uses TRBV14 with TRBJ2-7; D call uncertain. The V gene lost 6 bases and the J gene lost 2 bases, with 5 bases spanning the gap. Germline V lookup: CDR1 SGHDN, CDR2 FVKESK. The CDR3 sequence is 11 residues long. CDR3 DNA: TGTGCCAGCAGAGACGCCTACGAGCAGTACTTC. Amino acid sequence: CASRDAYEQYF.

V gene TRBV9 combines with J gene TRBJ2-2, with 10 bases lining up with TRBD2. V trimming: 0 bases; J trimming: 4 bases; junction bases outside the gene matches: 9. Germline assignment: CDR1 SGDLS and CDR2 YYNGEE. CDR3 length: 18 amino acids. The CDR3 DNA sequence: TGTGCCAGCAGCGTAGTCCCTAGCGGGAGTTCAGGCACCGGGGAGCTGTTTTTT. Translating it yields CASSVVPSGSSGTGELFF.

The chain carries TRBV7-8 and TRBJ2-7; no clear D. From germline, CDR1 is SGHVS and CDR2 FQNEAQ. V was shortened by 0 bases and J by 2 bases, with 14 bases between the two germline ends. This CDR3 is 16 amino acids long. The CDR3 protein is CASSLARIGIPYEQYF. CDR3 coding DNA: TGTGCCAGCAGCTTAGCCCGAATCGGTATTCCCTACGAGCAGTACTTC.

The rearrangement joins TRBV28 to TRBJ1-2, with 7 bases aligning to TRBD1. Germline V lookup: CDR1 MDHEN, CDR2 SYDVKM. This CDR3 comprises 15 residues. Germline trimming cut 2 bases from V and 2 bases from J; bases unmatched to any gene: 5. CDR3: CASSLGVGQNYGYTF. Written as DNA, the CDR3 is TGTGCCAGCAGTTTAGGCGTGGGACAGAACTATGGCTACACCTTC.

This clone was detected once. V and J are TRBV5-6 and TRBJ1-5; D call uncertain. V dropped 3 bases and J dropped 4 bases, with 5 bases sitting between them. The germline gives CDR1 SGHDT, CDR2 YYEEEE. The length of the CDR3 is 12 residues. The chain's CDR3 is CASSYFNQPQHF. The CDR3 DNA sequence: TGTGCCAGCAGCTATTTTAATCAGCCCCAGCATTTT.

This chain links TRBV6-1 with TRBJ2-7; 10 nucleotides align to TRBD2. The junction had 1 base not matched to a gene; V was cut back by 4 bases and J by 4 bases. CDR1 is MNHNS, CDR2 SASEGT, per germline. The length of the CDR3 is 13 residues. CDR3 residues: CASSAGLAYEQYF. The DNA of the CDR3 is TGTGCCAGCAGTGCGGGACTAGCGTACGAGCAGTACTTC.

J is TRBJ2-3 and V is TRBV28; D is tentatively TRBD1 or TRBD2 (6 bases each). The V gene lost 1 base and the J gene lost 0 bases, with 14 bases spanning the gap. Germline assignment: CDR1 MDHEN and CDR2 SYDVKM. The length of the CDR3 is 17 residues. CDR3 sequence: CASSLFRGAVSTDTQYF. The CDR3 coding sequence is TGTGCCAGCAGTTTATTTAGGGGGGCAGTCAGCACAGATACGCAGTATTTT.

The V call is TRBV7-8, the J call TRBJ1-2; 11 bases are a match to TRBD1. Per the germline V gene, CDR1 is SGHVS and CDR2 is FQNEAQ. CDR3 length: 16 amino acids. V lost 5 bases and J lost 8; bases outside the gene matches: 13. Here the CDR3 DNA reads TGTGCCAGCAGCGCCCAACGCCCGGGACAGGGGGACGGCTACACCTTC. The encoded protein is CASSAQRPGQGDGYTF.

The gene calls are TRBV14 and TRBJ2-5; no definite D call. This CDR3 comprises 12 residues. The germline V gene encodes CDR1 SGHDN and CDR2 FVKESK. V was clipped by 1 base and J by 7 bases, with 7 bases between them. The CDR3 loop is CASSQGRATQYF. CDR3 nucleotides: TGTGCCAGCAGCCAAGGAAGGGCGACCCAGTACTTC.

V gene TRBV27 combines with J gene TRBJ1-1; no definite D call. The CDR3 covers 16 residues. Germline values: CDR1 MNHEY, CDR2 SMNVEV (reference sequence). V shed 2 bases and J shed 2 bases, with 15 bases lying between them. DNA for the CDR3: TGTGCCAGCAGTTTAAAACCCGGCATGATTAACACTGAAGCTTTCTTT. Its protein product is CASSLKPGMINTEAFF.

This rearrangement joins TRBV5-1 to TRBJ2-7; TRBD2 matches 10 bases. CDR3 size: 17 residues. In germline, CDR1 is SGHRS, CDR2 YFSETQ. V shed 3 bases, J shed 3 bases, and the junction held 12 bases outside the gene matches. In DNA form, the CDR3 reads TGCGCCAGCAGCTCCTTCGGACTAGCGGAAAAGGGCTACGAGCAGTACTTC. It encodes CASSSFGLAEKGYEQYF.